A single sample is the source of the 20 T cell receptor beta chains below, sequenced in a study of neurological immune-mediated disorders. One entry per CDR3 protein results from TCRdb running MiXCR on the 5' RACE reads. The table includes 81,000 or so distinct CDR3 sequences, about 5.2% detected once. The sample was PBMCs. The receptors shown here come from a woman in her twenties or thirties with multiple sclerosis.

This clonotype showed up just a few times. The rearrangement links TRBV7-8 to TRBJ2-3; no reliable D call. The CDR3 loop spans 13 amino acids. The V and J ends lost 1 base and 6 bases respectively, with 8 bases between them. Germline V gives CDR1 SGHVS, CDR2 FQNEAQ. The CDR3 sequence: CASSLEAADTQYF. The CDR3 nucleotides read TGTGCCAGCAGCTTAGAAGCCGCGGATACGCAGTATTTT.

This clonotype was counted at least ten times. The chain employs TRBV7-9 and TRBJ1-2; weak D call: TRBD1 (5 bases). Germline lookup yields CDR1 SEHNR and CDR2 FQNEAQ (reference sequence). CDR3 length equals 15 residues. Trimming shortened V by 5 bases and J by 1 base, and 14 bases separated the two germline ends. This CDR3 reads CASSESGAHNYGYTF. The CDR3 nucleotides are TGTGCCAGCAGCGAAAGTGGGGCCCATAACTATGGCTACACCTTC.

A word on this clonotype: An end of the junction does not agree with germline; a read error may underlie this. The gene calls are TRBV5-5 and TRBJ1-6; TRBD1 aligns across 10 bases. Germline loops: CDR1 SGHKS, CDR2 YYEKEE (reference sequence). The CDR3 is 15 amino acids. The CDR3 DNA reads TGTGCCAGCGCCAACTACGGGACAGGGGATTCAACCCTCAACTTT. Residues: CASANYGTGDSTLNF.

In this sample, this clonotype turned up many times. The CDR3 DNA reads as TGTGCCAGAGAGGGCAGGGCGGGTTACAATGAGCAGTTCTTC. This encodes CAREGRAGYNEQFF. The chain couples TRBV2 to TRBJ2-1; D may correspond to TRBD1 or TRBD2 (5 bases each). Germline V lookup: CDR1 SNHLY, CDR2 FYNNEI. The CDR3 runs to 14 residues. Trimming stripped 9 bases from V and 4 bases from J, with 16 bases between. The variable domain in full, with the rest retrieved from reference TRBV2 and TRBJ2-1, is EPEVTQTPSHQVTQMGQEVILRCVPISNHLYFYWYRQILGQKVEFLVSFYNNEISEKSEIFDDQFSVERPDGSNFTLKIRSTKLEDSAMYFCAREGRAGYNEQFFGPGTRLTVL.

This clonotype was picked up many times. The chain has TRBV12-3 or TRBV12-4 and TRBJ2-5; 9 bases are shared with TRBD2. CDR3 size: 15 residues. The junction had 11 bases not matched to a gene; V was cut back by 5 bases and J by 7 bases. The CDR3 coding sequence is TGTGCCAGCAGTACCTCCGAAGCGGGGGGTGGGACCCAGTACTTC. This codes for CASSTSEAGGGTQYF.

The sample holds a few counts of this clonotype. V gene TRBV5-6 combines with J gene TRBJ2-3, with 7 bases that match TRBD1. Germline values: CDR1 SGHDT, CDR2 YYEEEE. J lost 4 bases, V lost 4 bases, and 6 bases had no gene match. The CDR3 is 14 amino acids. CDR3 in DNA: TGTGCCAGCAGCCTTGGGACAGCGGCAGATACGCAGTATTTT. It specifies CASSLGTAADTQYF.

This clonotype has ten or more counts. The V and J genes are TRBV5-6 and TRBJ2-3, with D possibly being TRBD1 or TRBD2 (5 bases each). Deletions cut 3 bases from V and 2 bases from J, with 10 bases between. Germline V gene lookup returns CDR1 SGHDT and CDR2 YYEEEE. The CDR3 spans 14 residues. CDR3 in DNA: TGTGCCAGCAGCTCTAGCAGGGACACAGATACGCAGTATTTT. The encoded protein is CASSSSRDTDTQYF.

V gene TRBV7-7 combines with J gene TRBJ2-7; 7 nucleotides align to TRBD2. Germline lookup yields CDR1 SSHAT and CDR2 FNYEAQ (reference sequence). V shed 5 bases and J 7 bases; nucleotides not matched to a gene: 11. This CDR3 is built from 14 residues. Here the CDR3 DNA reads TGTGCCAGCAGCCCAGGACTAGTTTCGGGAGAGCAGTACTTC. As protein: CASSPGLVSGEQYF.

This clonotype occurred many times. This chain links TRBV20-1 with TRBJ1-5; 8 nucleotides match TRBD1. Germline V gene data show CDR1 as DFQATT and CDR2 as SNEGSKA (reference sequence). The CDR3 loop spans 14 amino acids. Losses at the gene ends were 3 bases for V and 6 bases for J; bases not matched to a gene: 7. In DNA, the CDR3 is TGCAGTGCTAGGACAGGGGCTGGGGGTCAGCCCCAGCATTTT. It codes for CSARTGAGGQPQHF.

Many counts were recorded for this clonotype. The V and J genes are TRBV20-1 and TRBJ1-1; D is unclear. Between the trimmed V and J ends, which lost 4 bases and 1 base, there was a span of 16 bases. Germline V gene data show CDR1 as DFQATT and CDR2 as SNEGSKA (reference sequence). The CDR3 extends over 15 amino acids. CDR3 residues: CSAMGSLIANTEAFF. The CDR3, as DNA: TGCAGTGCTATGGGGTCCCTCATCGCGAACACTGAAGCTTTCTTT.

This clonotype appeared many times. The rearrangement links TRBV7-2 to TRBJ2-1; 16 bases are a match to TRBD2. V lost 3 bases to trimming and J lost 2 bases; unmatched junction nucleotides: 4. In germline, CDR1 is SGHTA, CDR2 FQGNSA. The CDR3 totals 18 residues. CDR3 sequence: CASSFRGTSGRAYNEQFF. The CDR3 coding sequence is TGTGCCAGCAGCTTCCGGGGGACTAGCGGGAGGGCCTACAATGAGCAGTTCTTC.

This clonotype was picked up many times. The chain combines TRBV14 with TRBJ2-7; 7 bases are a match to TRBD2. Germline CDR1 is SGHDN and CDR2 is FVKESK. V lost 2 bases, J lost 6 bases, and 13 bases stayed unmatched. The CDR3 totals 16 residues. The CDR3 spells CASSQQCWSREGEQYF. The CDR3 DNA reads TGTGCCAGCAGCCAACAGTGTTGGTCAAGGGAGGGCGAGCAGTACTTC. Using reference TRBV14 and TRBJ2-7 for the parts outside the CDR3, the full variable domain is EAGVTQFPSHSVIEKGQTVTLRCDPISGHDNLYWYRRVMGKEIKFLLHFVKESKQDESGMPNNRFLAERTGGTYSTLKVQPAELEDSGVYFCASSQQCWSREGEQYFGPGTRLTVT.

This clonotype was picked up many times. The chain links TRBV6-6 to TRBJ2-5, with TRBD2 matching 12 bases. CDR1 and CDR2 (germline): MNHNY, SVGAGI (reference sequence). V shed 5 bases, J shed 1 base, and the junction held 2 bases outside the gene matches. CDR3 length equals 15 residues. The CDR3 is CASSGTSGSQETQYF. The CDR3 coding sequence is TGTGCCAGCAGTGGGACTAGCGGGTCCCAAGAGACCCAGTACTTC.

In this sample, this clonotype turned up many times. The chain is built from TRBV10-3 and TRBJ1-5, with 10 nucleotides matching TRBD1. Unmatched junction bases numbered 2, after V lost 4 bases and J lost 5 bases. The germline V gene has CDR1 ENHRY and CDR2 SYGVKD. The CDR3 contains 14 residues. The CDR3: CAISGQGADQPQHF. In DNA form, the CDR3 reads TGTGCCATCAGTGGACAGGGGGCCGATCAGCCCCAGCATTTT.

This sequence joins TRBV3-1 and TRBJ1-1; 11 bases line up with TRBD1. CDR3 length equals 18 residues. Trimming removed 1 base from V and 1 base from J; junction bases left unmatched: 8. Germline loops: CDR1 LGHDT, CDR2 YNNKEL (reference sequence). As DNA, the CDR3 is TGTGCCAGCAGCCAAGTCTTACGGGACAGGGGGAGGAACACTGAAGCTTTCTTT. It translates to CASSQVLRDRGRNTEAFF. The whole variable domain, filled in from reference TRBV3-1 and TRBJ1-1, reads DTAVSQTPKYLVTQMGNDKSIKCEQNLGHDTMYWYKQDSKKFLKIMFSYNNKELIINETVPNRFSPKSPDKAHLNLHINSLELGDSAVYFCASSQVLRDRGRNTEAFFGQGTRLTVV.

This clonotype occurred many times. The chain employs TRBV5-1 and TRBJ2-7, with TRBD1 identical over 7 bases. There are 13 residues in the CDR3. V lost 4 bases and J lost 1; bases outside the gene matches: 2. CDR1 is SGHRS and CDR2 is YFSETQ in the germline V gene. This CDR3 is CASSPQGSYEQYF. The CDR3 DNA is TGCGCCAGCAGCCCACAGGGGTCCTACGAGCAGTACTTC.

This clonotype was observed a few times. This chain joins TRBV6-2 or TRBV6-3 and TRBJ2-3; no firm D call. Germline lookup yields CDR1 MNHEY and CDR2 SVGEGT. V lost 2 bases and J 1 base, leaving 10 bases between the germline ends. The CDR3 is 15 amino acids. CDR3: CASSYRSGGTDTQYF. The CDR3 region has the DNA TGTGCCAGCAGTTACAGGTCGGGTGGCACAGATACGCAGTATTTT.

In this sample, this clonotype turned up many times. The chain links TRBV5-4 to TRBJ2-4, with a possible D match to TRBD1 (5 bases). With 0 bases removed from V and 5 bases from J, the gap between germline ends came to 9 bases. CDR1 SGHNT and CDR2 YYREEE come from the germline V gene (reference sequence). This CDR3 is 14 amino acids long. The CDR3 protein is CASSLAGLQNIQYF. The CDR3 DNA reads as TGTGCCAGCAGCTTGGCAGGGCTTCAAAACATTCAGTACTTC.

V is TRBV27 and J is TRBJ1-1, with D perhaps matching TRBD1 (5 bases). Deletions cut 3 bases from V and 0 bases from J, with 8 bases between. Germline lookup yields CDR1 MNHEY and CDR2 SMNVEV (reference sequence). The CDR3 consists of 14 residues. The CDR3 spells CASSFGGMNTEAFF. The CDR3, as DNA: TGTGCCAGCAGTTTTGGGGGGATGAACACTGAAGCTTTCTTT.

This clonotype was observed many times. The J gene is TRBJ1-1, the V gene TRBV19; 9 positions agree with TRBD1. From germline, CDR1 is LNHDA and CDR2 SQIVND (reference sequence). Trimming at V came to 5 bases and at J to 6 bases, leaving 10 bases not matched to a gene. The CDR3 loop spans 15 amino acids. The CDR3 region is CASSPVQGATAEAFF. In DNA form, the CDR3 reads TGTGCCAGTAGTCCTGTACAGGGGGCGACCGCTGAAGCTTTCTTT. Filled out from reference TRBV19 and TRBJ1-1, the complete variable domain reads DGGITQSPKYLFRKEGQNVTLSCEQNLNHDAMYWYRQDPGQGLRLIYYSQIVNDFQKGDIAEGYSVSREKKESFPLTVTSAQKNPTAFYLCASSPVQGATAEAFFGQGTRLTVV.